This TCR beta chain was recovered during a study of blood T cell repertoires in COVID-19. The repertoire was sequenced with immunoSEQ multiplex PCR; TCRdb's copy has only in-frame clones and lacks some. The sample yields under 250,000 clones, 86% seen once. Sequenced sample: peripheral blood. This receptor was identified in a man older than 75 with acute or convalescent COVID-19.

CDR3: CASSREVVEKLFF. The CDR3 region has the DNA TGTGCCAGCAGCAGGGAGGTAGTTGAAAAACTGTTTTTT. The chain is built from TRBV25-1 and TRBJ1-4; D may be TRBD1 (5 bases). Germline V gene data show CDR1 as MGHDK and CDR2 as SYGVNS. Trimming pared 6 bases from V and 7 bases from J, leaving 12 bases between. The CDR3 contains 13 residues. Full variable domain (rest looked up from reference TRBV25-1 and TRBJ1-4): EADIYQTPRYLVIGTGKKITLECSQTMGHDKMYWYQQDPGMELHLIHYSYGVNSTEKGDLSSESTVSRIRTEHFPLTLESARPSHTSQYLCASSREVVEKLFFGSGTQLSVL.